This is a list of T cell receptor beta chains from one sample in a study of CXCR3-negative and CXCR3-positive naive CD8 T cells. For each CDR3 protein, TCRdb gives one entry from its re-call of the 5' RACE reads, without DNA. Reported are tens of thousands of distinct CDR3 sequences; the ten largest clones contain around 13%. The sample consisted of memory CD8+ T cells from blood. These receptor sequences come from a human donor in good health. Some clones in this sample may be carry-over from other donors' samples. Both conserved end residues are part of each CDR3.

J: TRBJ2-7; V: TRBV28; CDR3: CASSLAGRRYEEYF
J: TRBJ1-1; V: TRBV20-1; CDR3: CSASGQGETEAFF
J: TRBJ2-1; V: TRBV7-3; CDR3: CASGGDPRGSYNEQFF
J: TRBJ2-3; V: TRBV4-2; CDR3: CASSQETSGGTDTQYF
J: TRBJ2-7; V: TRBV6-6; CDR3: CASSYPTSGRNEQYF
J: TRBJ2-1; V: TRBV10-1; CDR3: CASSRGNNEQFF
J: TRBJ2-5; V: TRBV15; CDR3: CATSREGGRETQYF
J: TRBJ2-2; V: TRBV29-1; CDR3: CSVLTDAGHTGELFF
J: TRBJ1-5; V: TRBV6-5; CDR3: CASSYSEVQPQHF
J: TRBJ2-1; V: TRBV21-1; CDR3: CASSWFVGGNNEQFF
J: TRBJ2-3; V: TRBV7-3; CDR3: CASSLGAATTDTQYF
J: TRBJ1-2; V: TRBV9; CDR3: CASSAGGGYTF
J: TRBJ2-7; V: TRBV5-5; CDR3: CASSAGTGYHEQYF
J: TRBJ2-1; V: TRBV6-5; CDR3: CASSYSNGGYNEQFF
J: TRBJ2-1; V: TRBV6-2/TRBV6-3; CDR3: CASSSGAVFNEQFF
J: TRBJ2-5; V: TRBV29-1; CDR3: CSARGGGGGETQYF
J: TRBJ2-7; V: TRBV6-2/TRBV6-3; CDR3: CASSYSGTGGYEQYF
J: TRBJ2-7; V: TRBV18; CDR3: CASSPPDSSYEQYF
J: TRBJ1-2; V: TRBV9; CDR3: CASSVGKEGYPF
J: TRBJ2-7; V: TRBV21-1; CDR3: CAALGGIPYEQYF
J: TRBJ2-1; V: TRBV5-1; CDR3: CASSLELPPYEQYF
J: TRBJ2-1; V: TRBV6-1; CDR3: CASNGADYNEQFF
J: TRBJ2-1; V: TRBV28; CDR3: CASSLFDRDGYNEQFF
J: TRBJ1-5; V: TRBV2; CDR3: CASMRGSLSNQPQHF
J: TRBJ1-2; V: TRBV12-3/TRBV12-4; CDR3: CASSPVKANYGYTF
J: TRBJ1-5; V: TRBV28; CDR3: CASSLGTSQPQHF
J: TRBJ2-4; V: TRBV21-1; CDR3: CASSCPGLAGDLAKNIQYF
J: TRBJ2-2; V: TRBV7-8; CDR3: CASSLAGGLNTGELFF
J: TRBJ2-5; V: TRBV29-1; CDR3: CSVQGPGEETQYF
J: TRBJ2-3; V: TRBV28; CDR3: CASSTIRDTSTDTQYF
J: TRBJ2-2; V: TRBV9; CDR3: CASSVEGAGELFF
J: TRBJ2-7; V: TRBV12-3/TRBV12-4; CDR3: CASSLFQGFYEQYF
J: TRBJ1-1; V: TRBV6-2/TRBV6-3; CDR3: CASRGAGEVNTEAFF
J: TRBJ1-2; V: TRBV4-3; CDR3: CASSQDIGGADGYTF
J: TRBJ2-2; V: TRBV29-1; CDR3: CSVRGSRNTGELFF
J: TRBJ2-2; V: TRBV14; CDR3: CASSQALGTIHTGELFF
J: TRBJ2-3; V: TRBV7-9; CDR3: CASSLATWTASETDTQYF